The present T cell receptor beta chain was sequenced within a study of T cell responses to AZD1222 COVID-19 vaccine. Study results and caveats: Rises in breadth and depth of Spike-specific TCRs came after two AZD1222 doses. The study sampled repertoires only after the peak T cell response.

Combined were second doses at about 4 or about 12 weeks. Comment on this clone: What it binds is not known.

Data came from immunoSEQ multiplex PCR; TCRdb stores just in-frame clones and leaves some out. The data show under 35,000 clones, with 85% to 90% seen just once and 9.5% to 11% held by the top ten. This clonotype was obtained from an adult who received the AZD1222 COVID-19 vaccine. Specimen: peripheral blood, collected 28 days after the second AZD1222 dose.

CDR3 in DNA: TGCAGCGACTCGGGCGTCACAGATACGCAGTATTTT. Translating gives CSDSGVTDTQYF. The V gene is TRBV29-1, the J gene TRBJ2-3; unclear D gene. V shed 7 bases and J shed 2 bases, with 10 bases lying between them. The CDR3 has 12 amino acids. Germline lookup yields CDR1 SQVTM and CDR2 ANQGSEA.